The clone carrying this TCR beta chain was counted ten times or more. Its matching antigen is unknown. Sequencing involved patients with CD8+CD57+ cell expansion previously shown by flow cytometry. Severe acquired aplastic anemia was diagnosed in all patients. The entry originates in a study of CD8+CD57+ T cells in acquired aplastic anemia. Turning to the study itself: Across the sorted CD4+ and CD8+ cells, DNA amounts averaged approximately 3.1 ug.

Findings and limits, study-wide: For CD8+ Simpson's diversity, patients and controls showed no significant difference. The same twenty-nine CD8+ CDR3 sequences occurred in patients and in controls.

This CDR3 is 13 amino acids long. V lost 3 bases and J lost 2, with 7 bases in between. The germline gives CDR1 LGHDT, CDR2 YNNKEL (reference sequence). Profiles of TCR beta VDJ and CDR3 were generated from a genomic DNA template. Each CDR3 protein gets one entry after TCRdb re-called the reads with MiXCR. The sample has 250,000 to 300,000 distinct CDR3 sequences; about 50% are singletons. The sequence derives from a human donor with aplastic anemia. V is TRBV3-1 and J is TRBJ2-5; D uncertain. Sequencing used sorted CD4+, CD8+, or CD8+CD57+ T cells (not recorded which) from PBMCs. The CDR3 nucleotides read TGTGCCAGCAGCCACGTAGGACAAGAGACCCAGTACTTC. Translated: CASSHVGQETQYF.